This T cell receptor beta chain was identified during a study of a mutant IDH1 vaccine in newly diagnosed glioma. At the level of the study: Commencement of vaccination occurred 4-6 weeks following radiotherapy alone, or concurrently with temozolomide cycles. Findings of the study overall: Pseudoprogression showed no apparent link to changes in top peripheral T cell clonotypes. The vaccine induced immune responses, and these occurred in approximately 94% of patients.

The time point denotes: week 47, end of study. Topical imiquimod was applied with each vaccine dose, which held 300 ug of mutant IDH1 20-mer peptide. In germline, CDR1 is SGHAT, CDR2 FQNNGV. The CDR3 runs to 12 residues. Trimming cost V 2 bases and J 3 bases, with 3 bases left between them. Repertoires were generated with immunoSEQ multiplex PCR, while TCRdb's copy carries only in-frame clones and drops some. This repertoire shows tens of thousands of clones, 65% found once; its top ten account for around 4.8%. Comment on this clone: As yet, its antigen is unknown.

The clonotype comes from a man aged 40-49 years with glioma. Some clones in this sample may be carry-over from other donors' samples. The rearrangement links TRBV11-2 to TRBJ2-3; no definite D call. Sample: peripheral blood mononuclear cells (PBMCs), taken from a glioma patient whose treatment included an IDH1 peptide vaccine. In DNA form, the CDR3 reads TGTGCCAGCAGCTTATCGACAGATACGCAGTATTTT. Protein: CASSLSTDTQYF.